Below, 10 T cell receptor beta chains from the same sample are listed, as sequenced in a study of cytomegalovirus exposure and HLA in healthy donors. PCR involved 60 Vbeta and 13 Jbeta primers. Using immunoSEQ multiplex PCR, the repertoire was profiled, and TCRdb retains in-frame clones only, with some absent. The sample has 200,000 or so clones; 82% are singletons. The sample was PBMCs. Receptors were obtained from a woman between 35 and 50 years old in good health and CMV-seronegative.

The chain combines TRBV29-1 with TRBJ1-3; 7 bases are shared with TRBD1. Germline values: CDR1 SQVTM, CDR2 ANQGSEA. This CDR3 has 14 residues. V shed 6 bases, J shed 4 bases, and the junction held 9 bases outside the gene matches. The CDR3 DNA sequence: TGCAGCGTGCGAGCAGGGGGATCGGGAAACACCATATATTTT. This sequence encodes CSVRAGGSGNTIYF. Combining the CDR3 with reference TRBV29-1 and TRBJ1-3 gives the whole variable domain SAVISQKPSRDICQRGTSLTIQCQVDSQVTMMFWYRQQPGQSLTLIATANQGSEATYESGFVIDKFPISRPNLTFSTLTVSNMSPEDSSIYLCSVRAGGSGNTIYFGEGSWLTVV.

V is TRBV30 and J is TRBJ2-7, with D perhaps TRBD2 (7 bases). The germline V gene has CDR1 GTSNPN and CDR2 SVGIG (reference sequence). The germline V and J ends were trimmed by 0 bases and 4 bases, with 13 bases remaining between them. The CDR3 is made up of 14 amino acids. In nucleotides, the CDR3 is TGTGCCTGGAGTGTACAGGGAGGGGTTTACGAGCAGTACTTC. Its translation: CAWSVQGGVYEQYF.

This clone was recorded a few times. The CDR3 reads CASSLTGTGNTIYF. The DNA of the CDR3 is TGTGCCAGCAGTCTGACAGGGACTGGAAACACCATATATTTT. V is TRBV11-3 and J is TRBJ1-3, with TRBD1 identical over 7 bases. CDR1 and CDR2 from the germline V gene are SGHNT and YENEEA. The junction had 4 bases not matched to a gene; V was cut back by 6 bases and J by 2 bases. CDR3 size: 14 residues.

This clone came up a few times. The same CDR3 can be traced to other DNA sequences in this sample. The rearrangement links TRBV9 to TRBJ1-2, with a possible D match to TRBD1 (5 bases). Germline values: CDR1 SGDLS, CDR2 YYNGEE. The CDR3 covers 13 residues. Between the trimmed V and J ends, which lost 2 bases and 2 bases, there was a span of 7 bases. The CDR3 here is CASSVGQNYGYTF. CDR3 in DNA: TGTGCCAGCAGCGTCGGACAAAACTATGGCTACACCTTC.

In this sample, this clone turned up a few times. The CDR3 DNA reads TGTGCCAGCAGCCGACAGCCGGCGAACACTGAAGCTTTCTTT. As protein: CASSRQPANTEAFF. V is TRBV6-5 and J is TRBJ1-1, with D perhaps matching TRBD1 (5 bases). V gave up 6 bases and J gave up 1 base, with 12 bases separating them. The CDR3 has 14 residues. Germline CDR1 is MNHEY and CDR2 is SVGAGI.

This sequence joins TRBV19 and TRBJ1-5, with TRBD1 matching over 7 bases. The J segment lost 1 base and the V segment lost 3 bases, leaving 3 bases of the junction unmatched. The CDR3 loop spans 15 amino acids. The germline V gene encodes CDR1 LNHDA and CDR2 SQIVND (reference sequence). CDR3 residues: CASSIWTGSNQPQHF. The CDR3 DNA is TGTGCCAGTAGTATTTGGACAGGAAGCAATCAGCCCCAGCATTTT.

V usage is TRBV5-4 and J usage is TRBJ2-7; the match to TRBD2 covers 11 bases. This CDR3 has 14 residues. V lost 4 bases to trimming and J lost 6 bases; unmatched junction nucleotides: 6. Germline V CDR1 and CDR2: SGHNT, YYREEE (reference sequence). The CDR3 here is CASSNSGRAGEQYF. CDR3 sequence (DNA): TGTGCCAGCAGCAATAGCGGGAGGGCGGGCGAGCAGTACTTC.

The rearrangement uses TRBV6-1 and TRBJ2-1, with D perhaps matching TRBD2 (6 bases). Trimming shortened V by 6 bases and J by 5 bases, and 11 bases separated the two germline ends. This CDR3 spans 13 amino acids. CDR1 MNHNS and CDR2 SASEGT come from the germline V gene. The CDR3 nucleotides read TGTGCCAGCAGGGCCCGGAGGGACAATGAGCAGTTCTTC. Translation gives CASRARRDNEQFF.

This chain joins TRBV4-1 and TRBJ1-3, with D perhaps matching TRBD1 (6 bases). Germline V CDR1 and CDR2: MGHRA, YSYEKL. The CDR3 is made up of 16 amino acids. Trimming removed 4 bases at V and 0 bases at J, with 13 bases between. Here the CDR3 reads CASSPLPGDSGNTIYF. As DNA, the CDR3 is TGCGCCAGCAGCCCGCTTCCAGGGGACTCTGGAAACACCATATATTTT.

V is TRBV5-4 and J is TRBJ2-6; D unclear. This CDR3 has 13 amino acids. The V and J ends lost 1 base and 13 bases respectively, with 12 bases between them. CDR1 and CDR2 (germline): SGHNT, YYREEE (reference sequence). The CDR3 bases are TGTGCCAGCAGCTTGCTAGGTGTCCTAGTCCTGACTTTC. It specifies CASSLLGVLVLTF.